This TCR beta chain came from a study of human T cells and chemical hapten exposure. This CDR3 spans 15 amino acids. Trimming at V came to 6 bases and at J to 6 bases, leaving 5 bases not matched to a gene. One entry per CDR3 protein, called by TCRdb with MiXCR from the RACE reads. The sample contains approximately 400,000 distinct CDR3 sequences, 4.5% to 5.5% of which appear only once. Sample time point: pre-sensitization, week 0. Treatment defined: therapeutic diphenylcyclopropenone sensitization with weekly scalp DPC. Blood collection happened ahead of applying each patch test. The clonotype was recovered from a woman in her fifties or sixties with alopecia areata. Some clones in this sample may be carry-over from other donors' samples. V and J are TRBV12-3 or TRBV12-4 and TRBJ2-1; 13 bases agree with TRBD2. The source material was whole blood, sampled in connection with sensitization to the hapten diphenylcyclopropenone (DPC). The CDR3 DNA is TGTGCCAGCAGCTTAACTAGCGGGAGGGCCAATGAGCAGTTCTTC. It yields the protein CASSLTSGRANEQFF.